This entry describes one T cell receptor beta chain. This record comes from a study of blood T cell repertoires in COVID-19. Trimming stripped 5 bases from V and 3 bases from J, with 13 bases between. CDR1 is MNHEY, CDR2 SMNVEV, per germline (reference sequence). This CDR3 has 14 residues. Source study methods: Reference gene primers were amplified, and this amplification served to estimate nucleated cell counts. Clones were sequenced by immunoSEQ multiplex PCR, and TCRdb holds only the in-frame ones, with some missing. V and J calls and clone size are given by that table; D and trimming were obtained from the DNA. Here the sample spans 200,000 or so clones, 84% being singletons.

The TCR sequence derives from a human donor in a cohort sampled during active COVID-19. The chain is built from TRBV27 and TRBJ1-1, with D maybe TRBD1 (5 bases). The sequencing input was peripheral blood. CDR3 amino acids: CASSPRWGDTEAFF. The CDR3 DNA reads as TGTGCCAGCAGTCCCCGTTGGGGGGACACTGAAGCTTTCTTT.